The sequence of this T cell receptor beta chain was determined in a study of OX40 agonist ivuxolimab in advanced cancers. Study background: Patients treated during dose escalation were battling hepatocellular carcinoma, melanoma, renal cell or head and neck cancer. Partial responses were achieved by three patients, one with hepatocellular carcinoma and two with cutaneous melanoma. Study-level findings and limits: Some patients who did not respond also had low normalized T-cell clonal expansion. Clonal expansion by week 6 occurred in CD4+ and CD8+ blood T cells (at 0.1 to 3.0 mg/kg).

Regarding this clone: Its antigen remains unknown.

The germline CDR1 and CDR2 sequences are SNHLY and FYNNEI. This CDR3 has 11 residues. Some clones are missing from TCRdb's copy, which holds only in-frame ones; the method was immunoSEQ multiplex PCR. The sample lists about 79,000 clones; approximately 85% were seen once. The chain has TRBV2 and TRBJ2-5, with 7 bases that match TRBD2. With the DNA end fitting TRBJ2-7 better, the J assignment may be wrong. This specimen consisted of CD4+ or CD8+ T cells sorted from blood, obtained in a trial of the OX40 agonist ivuxolimab. The clonotype comes from an adult with an advanced solid tumor such as melanoma, head and neck, liver or kidney cancer. CDR3 sequence: CASGGGYEQYF. The CDR3 bases are TGTGCCAGCGGGGGGGGCTACGAGCAGTACTTC.